The T cell receptor beta chain described here comes from a study of T-cell reconstitution after alpha-beta-depleted transplantation in children. TCRbeta library construction was performed incorporating unique molecular identifiers. TCRdb re-analysed the PCR reads in MiXCR, keeping a single row per CDR3 protein. The sample includes 40,000 to 60,000 distinct CDR3 sequences, approximately 8.7% of them seen just once. The study, taken as a whole, reports: Expanded graft clones, several hundred of them, were reportedly the source of alpha-beta T cells about two months after transplant. It was newly produced T cells that mostly accounted for T-cell counts and diversity one year after transplant.

Germline assignment: CDR1 SGDLS and CDR2 YYNGEE. The CDR3 runs to 16 residues. V lost 0 bases, J lost 7 bases, and 10 bases stayed unmatched. As for this clonotype: As yet, its antigen is unknown. Because the CDR3 is missing its conserved closing phenylalanine or tryptophan, this is likely a read error.

This receptor was obtained from a male patient aged 2 to 9 who had a stem cell transplant for chronic granulomatous disease, so the T cells may come from the graft donor. The J gene is TRBJ2-1, the V gene TRBV9; 7 positions agree with TRBD2. The starting material was PBMCs, mostly from graft donor cells, obtained 60 days after TCRalphabeta/CD19-depleted stem cell transplant. The CDR3 DNA is TGTGCCAGCAGCGTAGAAGCGGGAATTTATGGGAATGAGCAGTTCCTC. Its protein is CASSVEAGIYGNEQFL.